The clone carrying this T cell receptor beta chain counts as medium-sized. What it binds is unknown. With the library built for alpha chains, this beta chain is off target and its frequency is not meaningful. The sample originates from a study of spatial heterogeneity in lung cancer. One entry per CDR3 protein results from TCRdb running MiXCR on the 5' RACE reads. The sample contains 5,500 to 8,500 distinct CDR3 sequences, over 10% of which appear only once. Findings and caveats of the study: For expanded intratumoral alpha and beta TCRs, counts tracked tumor mutation counts.

This CDR3 is 17 amino acids long. Trimming removed 6 bases from V and 3 bases from J; junction bases left unmatched: 13. CDR1 and CDR2 from the germline V gene are DFQATT and SNEGSKA (reference sequence). The time point was: sample taken at primary tumor resection. Frozen PBMC, nontumor lung or tumor provided whole RNA, which was sequenced unsorted. This chain joins TRBV20-1 and TRBJ2-6, with 8 bases lining up with TRBD2. Sample: lung tumor tissue, taken at surgery. The TCR was taken from a male donor with early-stage non-small cell lung cancer. CDR3 region: CSAGQAGDRGGANVLTF. The CDR3 DNA reads TGCAGTGCGGGTCAAGCGGGAGATCGGGGTGGGGCCAACGTCCTGACTTTC.